The 8 T cell receptor beta chains given below trace back to one sample, sequenced in a study of shared clonotypes between healthy human individuals. The naive CD8 fraction comprised CD45RO-negative cells positively selected for CCR7 and excluded terminally differentiated effector memory CD45RA+ cells. The data were produced by immunoSEQ multiplex PCR, yet TCRdb's version contains in-frame clones alone and is incomplete. The repertoire holds some 2,100,000 clones, with about 92% as singletons. Sequencing input: naive CD8+ T cells from PBMCs. All receptors come from a man younger than 30 in good health. Some clones in this sample may be carry-over from other donors' samples.

The table lists this clone with a few counts. J is TRBJ1-2 and V is TRBV7-9; unclear D gene. V lost 2 bases, J lost 2 bases, and 15 bases lay in between. Germline assignment: CDR1 SEHNR and CDR2 FQNEAQ (reference sequence). This CDR3 is built from 16 residues. CDR3 DNA: TGTGCCAGCAGCTTACCCTCGCAGGCATCGAACTATGGCTACACCTTC. Translating gives CASSLPSQASNYGYTF.

The J gene is TRBJ1-1, the V gene TRBV5-4; D not resolved. CDR1 is SGHNT, CDR2 YYREEE, per germline (reference sequence). The CDR3 extends over 15 amino acids. Trimming pared 3 bases from V and 4 bases from J, leaving 16 bases between. In nucleotides, the CDR3 is TGTGCCAGCAGCTCACCCGGGGATATGGGCACTGAAGCTTTCTTT. It codes for CASSSPGDMGTEAFF.

The chain combines TRBV28 with TRBJ1-1; 8 bases are a match to TRBD1. This CDR3 is 15 amino acids long. Germline V CDR1 and CDR2: MDHEN, SYDVKM. The trim removed 3 bases at V and 5 bases at J, leaving 8 bases unmatched. The DNA of the CDR3 is TGTGCCAGCAGTTTCAAGACAGGGGAGGGAACTGAAGCTTTCTTT. Protein: CASSFKTGEGTEAFF.

V usage is TRBV11-3 and J usage is TRBJ2-1; a possible D gene is TRBD2 (6 bases). Germline assignment: CDR1 SGHNT and CDR2 YENEEA. The ends were cut back, 5 bases at V and 4 bases at J, with 18 bases in the middle. CDR3 length: 16 amino acids. CDR3 DNA: TGTGCCAGCAGCCCTTACAGCGGAAGCGGGTACAATGAGCAGTTCTTC. This gives the protein CASSPYSGSGYNEQFF.

This chain joins TRBV28 and TRBJ1-4; TRBD1 is a possible D gene (6 bases). Per the germline V gene, CDR1 is MDHEN and CDR2 is SYDVKM. The CDR3 sequence is 13 residues long. Deletions cut 4 bases from V and 7 bases from J, with 10 bases between. CDR3 protein: CASSWTEAEKLFF. CDR3 DNA: TGTGCCAGCAGTTGGACAGAGGCTGAAAAACTGTTTTTT.

The rearrangement links TRBV29-1 to TRBJ1-2; D is unclear. Trimming removed 4 bases at V and 4 bases at J, with 13 bases between. Germline-derived CDR1 and CDR2 are SQVTM and ANQGSEA. The CDR3 has 13 residues. The CDR3: CSVGTVQSYGYTF. The CDR3 DNA reads as TGCAGCGTTGGAACGGTTCAGAGCTATGGCTACACCTTC.

The chain links TRBV28 to TRBJ2-7; D is ambiguous. The CDR3 totals 12 residues. Germline loops: CDR1 MDHEN, CDR2 SYDVKM. Trimming cost V 5 bases and J 6 bases, with 11 bases left between them. CDR3 DNA: TGTGCCAGCAGTCCCTTTAGGGCCGAGCAGTACTTC. Amino acids: CASSPFRAEQYF.

The chain recombines TRBV9 with TRBJ2-3; 10 positions agree with TRBD2. V shed 3 bases, J shed 4 bases, and the junction held 8 bases outside the gene matches. Per the germline V gene, CDR1 is SGDLS and CDR2 is YYNGEE. This CDR3 has 16 amino acids. The CDR3 is CASSERLAGAPDTQYF. The CDR3 DNA sequence: TGTGCCAGCAGCGAGAGACTAGCGGGTGCGCCAGATACGCAGTATTTT.